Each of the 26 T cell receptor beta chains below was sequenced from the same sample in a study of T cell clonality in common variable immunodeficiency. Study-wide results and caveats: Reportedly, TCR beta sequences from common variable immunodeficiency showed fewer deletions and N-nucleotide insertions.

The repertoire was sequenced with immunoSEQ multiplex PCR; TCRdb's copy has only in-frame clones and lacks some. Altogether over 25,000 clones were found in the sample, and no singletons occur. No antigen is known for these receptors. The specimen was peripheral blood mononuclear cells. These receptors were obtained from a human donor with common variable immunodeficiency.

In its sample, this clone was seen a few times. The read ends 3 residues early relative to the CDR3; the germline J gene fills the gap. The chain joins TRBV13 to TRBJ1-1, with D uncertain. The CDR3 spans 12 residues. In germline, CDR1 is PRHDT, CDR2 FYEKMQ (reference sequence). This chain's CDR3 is CASSLMNSEAFF. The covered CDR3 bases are TGTGCCAGCAGCCTCATGAACTCGGAA.

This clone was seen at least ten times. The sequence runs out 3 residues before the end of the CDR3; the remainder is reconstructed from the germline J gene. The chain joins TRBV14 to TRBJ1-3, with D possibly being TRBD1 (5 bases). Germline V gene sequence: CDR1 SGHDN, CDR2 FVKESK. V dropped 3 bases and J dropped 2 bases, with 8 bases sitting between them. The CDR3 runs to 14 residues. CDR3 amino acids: CASSQMTAGNTIYF. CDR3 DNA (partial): TGTGCCAGCAGCCAGATGACAGCTGGAAACACC.

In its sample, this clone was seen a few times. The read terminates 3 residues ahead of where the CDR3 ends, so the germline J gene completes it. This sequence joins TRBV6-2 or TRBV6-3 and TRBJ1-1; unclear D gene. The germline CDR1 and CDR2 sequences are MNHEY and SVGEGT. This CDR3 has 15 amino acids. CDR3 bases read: TGTGCCAGCAGTTACCATCTCGCTGATCAGGTCGGA. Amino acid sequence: CASSYHLADQVG. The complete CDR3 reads CASSYHLADQVGAFF.

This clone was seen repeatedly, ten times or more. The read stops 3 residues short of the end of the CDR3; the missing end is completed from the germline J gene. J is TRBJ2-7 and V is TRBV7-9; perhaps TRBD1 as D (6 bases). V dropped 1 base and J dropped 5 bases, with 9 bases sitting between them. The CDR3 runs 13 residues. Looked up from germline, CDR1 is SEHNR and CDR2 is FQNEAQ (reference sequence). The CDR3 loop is CASSLDGGHEQYF. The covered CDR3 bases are TGTGCCAGCAGCTTAGATGGGGGCCACGAG.

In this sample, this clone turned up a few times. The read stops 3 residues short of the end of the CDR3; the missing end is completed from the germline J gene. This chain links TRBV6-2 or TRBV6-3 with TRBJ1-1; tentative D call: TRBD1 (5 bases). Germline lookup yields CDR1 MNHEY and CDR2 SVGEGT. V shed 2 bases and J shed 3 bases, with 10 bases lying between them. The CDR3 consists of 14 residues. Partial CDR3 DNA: TGTGCCAGCAGTTACAGGGGAAGGTACACTGAA. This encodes CASSYRGRYTE. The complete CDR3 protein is CASSYRGRYTEAFF.

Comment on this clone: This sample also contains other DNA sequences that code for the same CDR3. CDR3 in amino acids: CASSLTGGTEAFF. Partial CDR3 DNA: TGTGCCAGCAGCCTAACAGGGGGCACTGAA. This chain connects TRBV7-8 to TRBJ1-1; 8 bases align to TRBD1. The CDR3 extends 3 residues past the end of the read, so its final part is completed from the germline J gene. There are 13 residues in the CDR3. Trimming removed 5 bases from V and 4 bases from J; junction bases left unmatched: 3. Germline V CDR1 and CDR2: SGHVS, FQNEAQ.

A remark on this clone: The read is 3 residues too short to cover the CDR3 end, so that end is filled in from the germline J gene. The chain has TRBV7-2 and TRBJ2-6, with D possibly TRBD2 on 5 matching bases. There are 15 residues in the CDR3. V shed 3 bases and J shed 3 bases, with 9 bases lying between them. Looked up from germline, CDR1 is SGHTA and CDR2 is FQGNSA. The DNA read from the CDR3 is TGTGCCAGCAGCTTTAATCGGGGTGGGGCCAACGTC. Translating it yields CASSFNRGGANV. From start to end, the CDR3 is CASSFNRGGANVLTF.

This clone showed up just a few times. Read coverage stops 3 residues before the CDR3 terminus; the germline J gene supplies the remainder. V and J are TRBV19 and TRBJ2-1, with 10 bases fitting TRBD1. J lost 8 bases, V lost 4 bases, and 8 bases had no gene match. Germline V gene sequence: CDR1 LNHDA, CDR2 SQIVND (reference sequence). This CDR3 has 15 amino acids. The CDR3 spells CASSKGTGVLDEQFF. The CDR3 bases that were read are TGTGCCAGTAGTAAGGGGACAGGGGTATTGGATGAG. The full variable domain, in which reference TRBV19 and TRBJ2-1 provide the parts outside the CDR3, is DGGITQSPKYLFRKEGQNVTLSCEQNLNHDAMYWYRQDPGQGLRLIYYSQIVNDFQKGDIAEGYSVSREKKESFPLTVTSAQKNPTAFYLCASSKGTGVLDEQFFGPGTRLTVL.

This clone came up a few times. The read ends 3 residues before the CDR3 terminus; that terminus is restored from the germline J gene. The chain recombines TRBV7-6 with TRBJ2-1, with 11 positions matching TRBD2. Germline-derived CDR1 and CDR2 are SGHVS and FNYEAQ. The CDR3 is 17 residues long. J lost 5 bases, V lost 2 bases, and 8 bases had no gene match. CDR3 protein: CASSLSTSGGINNEQFF. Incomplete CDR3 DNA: TGTGCCAGCAGCTTATCCACTAGCGGGGGAATAAACAATGAG.

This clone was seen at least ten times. The CDR3 reads CASSYGRETQYF. The CDR3 bases that were read are TGTGCCAGCAGTTACGGCAGGGAGACC. The genes are TRBV6-2 or TRBV6-3 and TRBJ2-5; D is ambiguous. From the germline J gene comes the end of the CDR3, since the read stops 3 residues before it. Trimming took 2 bases from V and 5 from J, leaving 6 bases between them. The germline CDR1 and CDR2 sequences are MNHEY and SVGEGT. There are 12 residues in the CDR3.

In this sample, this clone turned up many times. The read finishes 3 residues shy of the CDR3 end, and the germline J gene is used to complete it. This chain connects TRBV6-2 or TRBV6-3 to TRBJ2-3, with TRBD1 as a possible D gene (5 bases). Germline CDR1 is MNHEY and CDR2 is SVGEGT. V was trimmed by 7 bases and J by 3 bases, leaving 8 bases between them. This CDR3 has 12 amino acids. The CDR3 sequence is CASMKGTDTQYF. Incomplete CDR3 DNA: TGTGCCAGCATGAAGGGGACAGATACG.

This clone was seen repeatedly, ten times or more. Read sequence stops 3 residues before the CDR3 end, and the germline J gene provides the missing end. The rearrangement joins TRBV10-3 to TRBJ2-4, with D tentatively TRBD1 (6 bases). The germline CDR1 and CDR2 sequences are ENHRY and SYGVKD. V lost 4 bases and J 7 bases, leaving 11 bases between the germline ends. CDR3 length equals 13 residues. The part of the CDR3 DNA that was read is TGTGCCATCAGTGGGGGCCAGGGGAACATT. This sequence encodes CAISGGQGNI. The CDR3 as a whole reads CAISGGQGNIQYF.

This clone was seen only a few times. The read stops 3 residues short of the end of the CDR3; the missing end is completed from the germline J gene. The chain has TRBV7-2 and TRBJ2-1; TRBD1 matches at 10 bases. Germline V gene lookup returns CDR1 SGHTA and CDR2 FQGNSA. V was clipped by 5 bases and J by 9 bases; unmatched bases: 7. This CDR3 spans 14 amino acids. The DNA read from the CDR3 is TGTGCCAGCAGCCTGGGACAGGGGCGGGGTGAG. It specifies CASSLGQGRGE. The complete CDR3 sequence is CASSLGQGRGEQFF.

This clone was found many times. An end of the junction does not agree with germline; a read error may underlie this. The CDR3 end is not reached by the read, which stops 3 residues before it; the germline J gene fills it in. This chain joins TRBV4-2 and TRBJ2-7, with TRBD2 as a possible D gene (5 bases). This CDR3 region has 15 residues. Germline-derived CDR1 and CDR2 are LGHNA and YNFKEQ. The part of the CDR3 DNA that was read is TGCGCCAGCAGCCAAGACGCGGGCAGGACCTACGAG. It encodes CASSQDAGRTYE. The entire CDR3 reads CASSQDAGRTYEQYF.

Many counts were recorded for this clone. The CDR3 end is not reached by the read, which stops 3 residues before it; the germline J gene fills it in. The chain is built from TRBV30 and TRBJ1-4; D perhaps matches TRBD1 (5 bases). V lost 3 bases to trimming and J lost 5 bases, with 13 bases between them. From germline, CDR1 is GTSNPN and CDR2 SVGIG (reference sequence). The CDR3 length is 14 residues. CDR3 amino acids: CAWSADRTNEKLFF. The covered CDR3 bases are TGTGCCTGGAGCGCAGACAGAACGAATGAAAAA.

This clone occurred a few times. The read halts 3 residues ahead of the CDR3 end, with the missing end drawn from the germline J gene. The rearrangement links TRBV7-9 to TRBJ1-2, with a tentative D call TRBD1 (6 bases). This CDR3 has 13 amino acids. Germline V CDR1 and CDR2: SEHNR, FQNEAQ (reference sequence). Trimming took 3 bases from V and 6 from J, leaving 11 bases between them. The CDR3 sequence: CASSFRGGNGYTF. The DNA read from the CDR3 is TGTGCCAGCAGCTTCCGGGGGGGCAATGGC.

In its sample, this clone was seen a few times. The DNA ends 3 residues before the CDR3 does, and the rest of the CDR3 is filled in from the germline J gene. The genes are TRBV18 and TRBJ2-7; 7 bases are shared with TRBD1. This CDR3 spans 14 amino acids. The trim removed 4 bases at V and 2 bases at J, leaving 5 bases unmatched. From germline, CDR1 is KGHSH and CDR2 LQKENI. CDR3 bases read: TGTGCCAGCTCACAGGCGACAGGGACCTACGAG. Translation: CASSQATGTYE. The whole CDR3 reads CASSQATGTYEQYF.

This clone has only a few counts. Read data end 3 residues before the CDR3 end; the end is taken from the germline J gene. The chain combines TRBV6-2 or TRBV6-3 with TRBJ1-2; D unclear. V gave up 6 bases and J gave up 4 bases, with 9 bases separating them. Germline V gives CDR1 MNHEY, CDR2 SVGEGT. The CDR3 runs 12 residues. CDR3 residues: CASSELSYGYTF. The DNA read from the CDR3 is TGTGCCAGCAGCGAGCTTAGCTATGGC.

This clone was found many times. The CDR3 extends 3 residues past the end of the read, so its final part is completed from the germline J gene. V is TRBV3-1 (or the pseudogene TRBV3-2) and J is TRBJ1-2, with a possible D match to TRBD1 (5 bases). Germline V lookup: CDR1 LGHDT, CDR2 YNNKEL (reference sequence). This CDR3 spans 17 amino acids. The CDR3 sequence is CASSPTFSEGAREGYTF. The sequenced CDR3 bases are TGTGCCAGCAGCCCAACTTTCAGTGAAGGGGCGAGAGAAGGC.

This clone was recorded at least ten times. The CDR3 region is CASSFQSNRGRMGTDTQYF. The sequenced part of the CDR3 DNA is TGCGCCAGCAGCTTTCAATCGAACAGGGGGCGAATGGGCACAGATACG. This chain links TRBV5-1 with TRBJ2-3, with 9 bases identical to TRBD1. The CDR3 is cut off 3 residues early in the read; its end comes from the germline J gene. J was trimmed by 1 base and V by 2 bases; bases with no gene match: 14. Per the germline V gene, CDR1 is SGHRS and CDR2 is YFSETQ. The CDR3 loop spans 19 amino acids.

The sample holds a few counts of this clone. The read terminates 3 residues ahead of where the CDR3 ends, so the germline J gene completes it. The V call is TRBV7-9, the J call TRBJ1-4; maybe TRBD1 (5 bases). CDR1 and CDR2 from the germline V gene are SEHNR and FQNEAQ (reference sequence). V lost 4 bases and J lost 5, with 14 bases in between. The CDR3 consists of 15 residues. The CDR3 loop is CASSSIQVENEKLFF. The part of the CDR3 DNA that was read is TGTGCCAGCAGCTCTATACAGGTAGAGAATGAAAAA.

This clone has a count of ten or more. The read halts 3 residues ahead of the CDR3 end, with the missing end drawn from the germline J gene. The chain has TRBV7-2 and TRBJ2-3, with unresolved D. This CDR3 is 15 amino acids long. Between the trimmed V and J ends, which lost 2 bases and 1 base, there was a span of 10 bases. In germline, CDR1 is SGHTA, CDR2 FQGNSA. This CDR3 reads CASSLRFAGTDTQYF. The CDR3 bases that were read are TGTGCCAGCAGCTTAAGGTTCGCGGGCACAGATACG.

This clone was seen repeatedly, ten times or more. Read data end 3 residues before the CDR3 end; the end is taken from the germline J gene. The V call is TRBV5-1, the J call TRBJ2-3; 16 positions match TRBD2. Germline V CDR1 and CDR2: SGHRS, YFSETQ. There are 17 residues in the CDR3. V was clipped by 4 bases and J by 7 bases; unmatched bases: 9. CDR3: CASSPGTSGGVENTQYF. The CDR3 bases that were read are TGCGCCAGCAGCCCGGGGACTAGCGGGGGGGTCGAAAATACG.

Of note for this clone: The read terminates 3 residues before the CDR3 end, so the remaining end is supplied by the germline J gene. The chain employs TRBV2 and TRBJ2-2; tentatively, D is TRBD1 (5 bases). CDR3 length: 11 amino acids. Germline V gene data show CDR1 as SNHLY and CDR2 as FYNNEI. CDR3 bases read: TGTGCCAGCAAGCAGGGCCCCTGG. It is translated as CASKQGPW. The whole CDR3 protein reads CASKQGPWLFF.

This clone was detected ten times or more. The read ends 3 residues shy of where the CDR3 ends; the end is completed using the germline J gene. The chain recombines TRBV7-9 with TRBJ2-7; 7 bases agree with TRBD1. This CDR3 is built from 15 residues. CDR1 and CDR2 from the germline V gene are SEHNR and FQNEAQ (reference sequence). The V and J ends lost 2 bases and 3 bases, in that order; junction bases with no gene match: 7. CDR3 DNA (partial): TGTGCCAGCAGCTTATCAGGGACAGTCGGCTACGAG. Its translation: CASSLSGTVGYE. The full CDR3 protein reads CASSLSGTVGYEQYF.

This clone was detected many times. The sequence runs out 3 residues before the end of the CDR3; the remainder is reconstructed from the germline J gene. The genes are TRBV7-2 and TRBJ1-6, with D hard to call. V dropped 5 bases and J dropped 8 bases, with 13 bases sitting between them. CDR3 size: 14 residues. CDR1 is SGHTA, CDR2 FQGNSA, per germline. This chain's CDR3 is CASSHESLDSPLHF. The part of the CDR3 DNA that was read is TGTGCCAGCAGCCACGAGAGCCTAGATTCACCC.